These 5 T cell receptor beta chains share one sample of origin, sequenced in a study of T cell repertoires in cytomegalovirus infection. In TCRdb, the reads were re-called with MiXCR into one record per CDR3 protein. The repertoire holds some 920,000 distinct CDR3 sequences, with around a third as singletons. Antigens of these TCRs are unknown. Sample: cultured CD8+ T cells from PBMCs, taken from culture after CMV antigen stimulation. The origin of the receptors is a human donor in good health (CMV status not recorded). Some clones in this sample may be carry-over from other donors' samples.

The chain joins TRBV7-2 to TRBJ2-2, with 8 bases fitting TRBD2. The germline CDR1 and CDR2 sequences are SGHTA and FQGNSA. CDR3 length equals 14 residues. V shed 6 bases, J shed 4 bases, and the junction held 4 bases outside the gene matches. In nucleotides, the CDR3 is TGTGCCAGCAGAAGCGGGGGCCCCACCGGGGAGCTGTTTTTT. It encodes CASRSGGPTGELFF.

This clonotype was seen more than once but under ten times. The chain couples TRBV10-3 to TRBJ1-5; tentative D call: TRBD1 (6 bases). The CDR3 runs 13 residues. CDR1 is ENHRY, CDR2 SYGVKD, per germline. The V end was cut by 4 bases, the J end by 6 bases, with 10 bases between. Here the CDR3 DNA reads TGTGCCATCAGTGGCCCAGGGGTTCAGCCCCAGCATTTT. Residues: CAISGPGVQPQHF.

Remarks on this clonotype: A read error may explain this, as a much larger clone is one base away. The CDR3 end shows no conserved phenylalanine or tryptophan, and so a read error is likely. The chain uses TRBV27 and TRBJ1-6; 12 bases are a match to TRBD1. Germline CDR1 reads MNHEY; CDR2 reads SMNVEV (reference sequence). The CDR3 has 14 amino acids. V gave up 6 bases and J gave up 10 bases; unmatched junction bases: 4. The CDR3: CASSPGTGGSPLHL. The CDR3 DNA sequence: TGTGCCAGCAGCCCCGGGACAGGGGGCTCACCCCTCCACCTT.

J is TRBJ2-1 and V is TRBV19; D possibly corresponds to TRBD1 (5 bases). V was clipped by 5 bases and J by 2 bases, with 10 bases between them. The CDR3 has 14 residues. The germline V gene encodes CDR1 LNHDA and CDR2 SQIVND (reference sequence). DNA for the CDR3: TGTGCCAGTAGTCTGGACACCACCTACAATGAGCAGTTCTTC. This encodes CASSLDTTYNEQFF.

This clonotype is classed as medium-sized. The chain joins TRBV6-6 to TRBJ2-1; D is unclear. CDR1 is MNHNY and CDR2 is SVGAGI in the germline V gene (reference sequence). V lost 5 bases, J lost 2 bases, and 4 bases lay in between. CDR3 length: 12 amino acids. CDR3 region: CASSAPYNEQFF. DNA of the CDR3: TGTGCCAGCAGTGCCCCCTACAATGAGCAGTTCTTC.